This T cell receptor beta chain was sequenced for a study of OX40 agonist ivuxolimab in advanced cancers. For the study at large: Dose-escalation patients' cancers were hepatocellular carcinoma, melanoma, renal cell or head and neck cancer. Three partial responders included one hepatocellular carcinoma patient and two cutaneous melanoma patients.

TCRdb's copy holds only in-frame clones and misses some; the assay was immunoSEQ multiplex PCR. The sample lists some 100,000 clones; around 84% were seen once. Overall study results and limits: It was also the case that some nonresponders had low normalized T-cell clonal expansion.

This CDR3 is 15 amino acids long. Per germline, CDR1 MNHEY and CDR2 SVGAGI. Trimming cost V 6 bases and J 9 bases, with 21 bases left between them. Any history of autoimmune disease or systemic immunosuppression disqualified patients. As for this clone: No antigen is known for it.

The genes are TRBV6-5 and TRBJ2-1; D is unclear. The sample here was CD4+ or CD8+ T cells sorted from blood, taken in a trial of the OX40 agonist ivuxolimab. The sequence came from an adult with an advanced solid tumor such as melanoma, head and neck, liver or kidney cancer. The CDR3 reads CASSRDFSYMGEQFF. The CDR3 nucleotides read TGTGCCAGCAGCCGAGACTTCTCCTACATGGGTGAGCAGTTCTTC.